This TCR beta chain appears in the sequencing data of a study of blood T cell repertoires in COVID-19 (dated by TCRdb to between 2020 and 2021). Background on the whole study: The collaborator samples originated in the United States, Italy and Spain and spanned the acute and convalescent phases of COVID-19. The material from the prospective study consisted of cDNA or gDNA derived from T cells, B-cell-depleted T cells, or PBMCs. The dataset comprised deeply sampled blood TCRbeta repertoires from subjects exposed to, actively infected with, or recovered from COVID-19. The repertoires were released in a freely available public database meant as a resource for research on the immune response to SARS-CoV-2. Samples were obtained from the ongoing ImmuneRACE study (first 160 participants) and from 950 to 1,500 subjects provided by 6 global collaborators. Nearly every sample came with metadata listing a de-identified subject ID, COVID-19 status, age in years and sex. Where available, HLA class I and class II types were taken from metadata supplied by the sample provider and were not determined by assay-based typing. What the research found in general, with its limitations: Clinical and demographic metadata were provided uncurated, with the amount varying by source and participant.

Trimming at the junction amounts to 6 bases on V and 8 bases on J, and the germline ends lie 19 bases apart. Spanning cysteine to phenylalanine, the CDR3 consists of 14 amino acids. Of the read, only the CDR3 DNA is kept; its 42 bases are in frame from base 1. The germline V gene (reference sequence) sets CDR1 to MNHEY and CDR2 to SMNVEV. As concerns this clone: Which antigen it targets is not known. Base qualities are not recorded, but no much larger clone differs from it by a single base.

TCRbeta CDR3 regions were amplified from genomic DNA using the immunoSEQ Assay, a bias-controlled multiplex PCR. Per the source publication's procedure: Nucleated cell counts per sample were estimated from amplification of reference gene primers within the assay. Sequence reads were collapsed and filtered to measure the absolute abundance of every unique TCRbeta CDR3 rearrangement. For each sample, productive Simpson clonality was calculated by taking the square root of Simpson's diversity index across productive rearrangements. The clones in this table, taken by TCRdb from immuneACCESS, are in-frame only. Not every clone is retained; where verified, under half of the shortfall comes from an unresolved V gene, and the cause of the rest is unknown. Clone size and V and J calls were adopted from that table, with D and trimming inferred from the DNA. Across this sample there are 90,000 to 150,000 clones, with more than 75% seen only once. About 2% of the sample is held by the ten biggest clonotypes.

Collaborating institutions collected whole blood in K2EDTA tubes following their own protocols. For TCRbeta analysis, collaborators shipped samples as frozen whole blood, isolated PBMCs, or DNA extracted from either of those sample types. The receptor's source is a woman between 50 and 59 years old with acute or convalescent COVID-19. This chain is built from TRBV27 and TRBJ1-2, with an unclear D gene assignment. Sequenced sample: peripheral blood. The CDR3 protein is CASSVRGMGEGYTF. The DNA reads TGTGCCAGCAGCGTCAGAGGGATGGGAGAAGGCTACACCTTC.